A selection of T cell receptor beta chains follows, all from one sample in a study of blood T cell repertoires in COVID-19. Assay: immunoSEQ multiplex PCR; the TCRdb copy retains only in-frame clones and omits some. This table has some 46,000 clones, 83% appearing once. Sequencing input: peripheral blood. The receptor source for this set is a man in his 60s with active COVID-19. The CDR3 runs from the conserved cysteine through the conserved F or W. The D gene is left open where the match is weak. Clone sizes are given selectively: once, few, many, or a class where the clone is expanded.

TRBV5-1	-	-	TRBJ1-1	TGCGCCAGCAGCTTGGCCGGGGGACCGGGCAAGGAAGCTTTCTTT	CASSLAGGPGKEAFF
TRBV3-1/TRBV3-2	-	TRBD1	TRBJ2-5	TGTGCCAGCAGCTCCTACAGGGGGCGTGAGACCCAGTACTTC	CASSSYRGRETQYF
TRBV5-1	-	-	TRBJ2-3	TGCGCCAGCAGCACACAGGGTAGCACAGATACGCAGTATTTT	CASSTQGSTDTQYF
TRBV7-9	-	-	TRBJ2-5	TGTGCCAGCAGCTCTAGGGTTAACAGGAGAGAGACCCAGTACTTC	CASSSRVNRRETQYF
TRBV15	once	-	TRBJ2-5	TGTGCCACCAGCAGAGAACAGGGAGAGACCCAGTACTTC	CATSREQGETQYF
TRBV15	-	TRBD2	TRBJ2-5	TGTGCCACCAGCAGAGCTCCCAAAACTAGCGGGAGGACCTTCGGGGAGACCCAGTACTTC	CATSRAPKTSGRTFGETQYF
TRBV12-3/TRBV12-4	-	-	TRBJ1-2	TGTGCCAGCAGTTCGACAGCGAATGGCTACACCTTC	CASSSTANGYTF
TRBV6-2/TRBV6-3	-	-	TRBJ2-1	TGTGCCAGCAGTTACAGGGGGGGTACTCACAATGAGCAGTTCTTC	CASSYRGGTHNEQFF
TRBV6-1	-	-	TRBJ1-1	TGTGCCAGCAGTGAACAGGTTAAAGTAGCTGAAGCTTTCTTT	CASSEQVKVAEAFF
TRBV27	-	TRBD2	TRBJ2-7	TGTGCCAGCAGTGACGGACTAGCGGGGTACGAGCAGTACTTC	CASSDGLAGYEQYF
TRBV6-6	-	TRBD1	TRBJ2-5	TGTGCAGCGACAGGGGGAGAGACCCAGTACTTC	CAATGGETQYF
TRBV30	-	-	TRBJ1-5	TGTGCCTGGAGTCCTGACACATATAGCAATCAGCCCCAGCATTTT	CAWSPDTYSNQPQHF
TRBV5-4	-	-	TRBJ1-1	TGTGCCAGCAGGGCCTCCACAGGGCCGAACACTGAAGCTTTCTTT	CASRASTGPNTEAFF
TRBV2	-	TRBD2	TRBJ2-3	TGTGCCAGCAGTGAACGGGAGGAGGCAGATACGCAGTATTTT	CASSEREEADTQYF
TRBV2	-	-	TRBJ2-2	TGTGCCAGCGAAGCGACGGGGAACACCGGGGAGCTGTTTTTT	CASEATGNTGELFF
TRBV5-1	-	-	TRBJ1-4	TGCGCCAGCAGCCCCGGCGACGGACAGGAAAAACTGTTTTTT	CASSPGDGQEKLFF
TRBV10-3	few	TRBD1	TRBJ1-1	TGTGCCATCTGTAGTACAGGGGCTAACACTGAAGCTTTCTTT	CAICSTGANTEAFF
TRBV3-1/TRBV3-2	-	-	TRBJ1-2	TGTGCCAGCAGCCCTACGAATTATGGCTACACCTTC	CASSPTNYGYTF
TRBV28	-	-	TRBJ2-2	TGTGCCAGCCGGTCGACAGGGAACACCGGGGAGCTGTTTTTT	CASRSTGNTGELFF
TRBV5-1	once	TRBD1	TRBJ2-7	TGCGCCAGCACCCTGGACAGGGGGCTTGACGAGCAGTACTTC	CASTLDRGLDEQYF
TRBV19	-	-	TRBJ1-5	TGTGCCAGTTTGGCCCTCCCGGGTCAGCCCCAGCATTTT	CASLALPGQPQHF
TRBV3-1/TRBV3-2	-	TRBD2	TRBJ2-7	TGTGCCAGCAGCCCGTGGACTAGCGGGGCCTACGAGCAGTACTTC	CASSPWTSGAYEQYF
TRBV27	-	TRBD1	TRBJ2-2	TGTGCCAGCAGTTCCTTGGACAGGGCAAACACCGGGGAGCTGTTTTTT	CASSSLDRANTGELFF
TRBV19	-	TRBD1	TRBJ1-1	TGTGCCAGTAGTAGGGCAGGGGGCGGGATGAACACTGAAGCTTTCTTT	CASSRAGGGMNTEAFF
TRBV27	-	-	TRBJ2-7	TGTGCCAGCAGTTTAGGCCAAACCTACGAGCAGTACTTC	CASSLGQTYEQYF
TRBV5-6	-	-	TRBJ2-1	TGTGCCAGCAGCCCCGGACTTAGCGGTACTTACAATGAGCAGTTCTTC	CASSPGLSGTYNEQFF
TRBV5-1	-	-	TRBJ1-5	TGCGCCAGCAGTAGGGGCGCAGGGGCTGGCAATCAGCCCCAGCATTTT	CASSRGAGAGNQPQHF